The source of this T cell receptor (beta chain) is a study of control samples from healthy donors and cancer patients (TCRdb year 2020). The library was made by the immunoSEQ multiplex PCR assay. The source is immuneACCESS, and TCRdb retained only in-frame sequences with V and J called. Part of the clones is not carried over; for the studies checked, unresolved V genes explain less than half of this, and the remainder is unexplained. In all, the sample holds 100,000 to 150,000 clones, and around 86% of those were seen once. The ten largest clones capture around 9% of the sample. The germline V gene specifies MRHNA as CDR1 and SNTAGT as CDR2. The CDR3, from cysteine to phenylalanine, totals 14 residues. Kept here is only the CDR3 DNA, which spans 42 bases and is read in frame from base 1. Relative to germline, V is 0 bases shorter and J is 10 bases shorter, with 13 bases between their ends. Of note for this clone: This receptor's antigen is unknown. Base qualities are missing; no much larger clone stands one base away.

Source material: blood. The sequence joins TRBV6-4 to TRBJ2-1; matching of 5 bases hints at TRBD2 as the D gene. This clonotype originated in a man aged 40-50 years in good health. The nucleotide sequence reads TGTGCCAGCAGTGACTCTAGCGAGGTGGGGGAGCAGTTCTTC. This is translated as CASSDSSEVGEQFF.